This T cell receptor beta chain was profiled in a study of regulatory T cells in long-lasting Graves disease. The study's findings and limits: There was favoring of TRBV28, TRBJ1-2 and TRBJ2-5 in persistent disease.

Turning to this clonotype: The antigen is unknown.

Time point here: newly diagnosed GD, antithyroid drugs for less than 3 months. Preparation of the TCR library used RNA extracted from PBMCs. Those enrolled as patients came out of an endocrinology department in Xi'an, China. CDR3 length: 14 residues. V was cut by 5 bases and J by 7 bases, with 18 bases left in between. CDR1 is LNHDA and CDR2 is SQIVND in the germline V gene (reference sequence). Researchers made TCR beta libraries by using iRepertoire HTBI primers and running Arm-PCR on CDR3 regions. TCRdb used MiXCR to reprocess the multiplex PCR reads, holding one entry per CDR3 protein. The data hold roughly 510,000 distinct CDR3 sequences, with about 16% observed a single time. This same sample was also part of a study on T cells in Graves' hyperthyroidism and ophthalmopathy.

This TCR was recovered from a man between 18 and 29 years old with Graves disease. The rearrangement joins TRBV19 to TRBJ2-7, with a weak D call TRBD1 (5 bases). The material was peripheral blood mononuclear cells (PBMCs), obtained at new diagnosis, from a patient treated with antithyroid drugs. The DNA of the CDR3 is TGTGCCAGTAGTGCAAGGGGCCTCTCTTGGGAGCAGTACTTC. The encoded protein is CASSARGLSWEQYF.